This TCR beta chain was captured in a study of cytomegalovirus exposure and HLA in healthy donors. With respect to this clone: As yet, its antigen is unknown. A junction end diverges from the germline sequence, so it may reflect a read error.

Germline CDR1 is SSHAT and CDR2 is FNYEAQ (reference sequence). The CDR3 runs to 13 residues. Findings and limits, study-wide: TCR beta sequences reportedly predicted most subjects' HLA-A and HLA-B alleles accurately. Among TCR sequences, most were rare, though some public TCRs appeared in many donors.

PCR employed 60 Vbeta and 13 Jbeta primers. Sequenced by immunoSEQ multiplex PCR; TCRdb stores in-frame clones only, minus some. Among tens of thousands of clones listed, 65% to 70% were seen once. V and J are TRBV7-7 and TRBJ2-3, with D tentatively TRBD2 (5 bases). This clonotype originated in a woman aged 30 to 39 in good health and CMV-seronegative. Material for sequencing was PBMCs. CDR3: CASSLATGDTQYF. As DNA, the CDR3 is TGTGCTAGCAGCTTAGCAACGGGGGATACGCAGTATTTT.